What follows are 30 T cell receptor beta chains derived from one specimen sequenced in a study of cytomegalovirus exposure and HLA in healthy donors. 13 Jbeta primers and 60 Vbeta primers were used for the PCR. Only in-frame clones appear in the TCRdb table, and some are missing; sequencing was by immunoSEQ multiplex PCR. The sample gives around 120,000 clones, roughly 80% of which show up once; about 2.5% is in the top ten. The sample taken for sequencing was PBMCs. The receptors come from a middle-aged woman in good health and CMV-seropositive.

The chain has TRBV9 and TRBJ2-1, with 11 bases matching TRBD2. CDR3 length equals 17 residues. V lost 0 bases, J lost 8 bases, and 10 bases stayed unmatched. Germline lookup yields CDR1 SGDLS and CDR2 YYNGEE. Here the CDR3 DNA reads TGTGCCAGCAGCGTAGCCTCTCTTAGCGGGGGGGCTCATGAGCAGTTCTTC. Translation: CASSVASLSGGAHEQFF.

This clone was seen just once. The rearrangement joins TRBV7-2 to TRBJ2-1, with a possible D match to TRBD2 (6 bases). This CDR3 region has 16 residues. Germline loops: CDR1 SGHTA, CDR2 FQGNSA. V dropped 0 bases and J dropped 5 bases, with 14 bases sitting between them. The CDR3, as DNA: TGTGCCAGCAGCTTAGCGACCGGGAGAGTGAACAATGAGCAGTTCTTC. Amino acids: CASSLATGRVNNEQFF.

The chain links TRBV5-1 to TRBJ2-1; 8 nucleotides match TRBD1. The CDR3 covers 16 residues. V lost 3 bases to trimming and J lost 5 bases; unmatched junction nucleotides: 10. CDR1 is SGHRS and CDR2 is YFSETQ in the germline V gene. The CDR3: CASSSGQERGDNEQFF. In DNA, the CDR3 is TGCGCCAGCAGCTCGGGACAGGAACGAGGGGACAATGAGCAGTTCTTC.

With regard to this clone: Other DNA sequences in this specimen translate into the identical CDR3. The chain employs TRBV6-5 and TRBJ2-2; D may be TRBD2 (6 bases). Trimming removed 2 bases at V and 1 base at J, with 8 bases between. The V gene's germline CDR1 is MNHEY and CDR2 SVGAGI. This CDR3 region has 15 residues. CDR3 protein: CASSYRGGNTGELFF. CDR3 DNA sequence: TGTGCCAGCAGTTACAGGGGAGGGAACACCGGGGAGCTGTTTTTT.

Here the CDR3 DNA reads TGTGCCAGCAGCAAAGGGACAGGGGGCAATGAGCAGTTCTTC. This translates into CASSKGTGGNEQFF. The chain links TRBV21-1 to TRBJ2-1; TRBD1, the D gene given by the table, was not confirmed from the DNA. TRBV21-1 is given as a pseudogene. The CDR3 is made up of 14 amino acids.

The chain joins TRBV6-8 to TRBJ1-5, with 9 bases matching TRBD1. CDR3 length equals 15 residues. V was pared by 10 bases and J by 3 bases, with 10 bases of the junction left unmatched. Germline CDR1 and CDR2: MNHGY and SAAAGT. The CDR3 DNA is TGTGCCACCCCTCCCAGGACAGGGGTCAATCAGCCCCAGCATTTT. Amino acid sequence: CATPPRTGVNQPQHF.

CDR3 sequence reads: CASSLEPSGGPTGELFF. CDR3 DNA sequence: TGCGCCAGCAGCTTAGAACCTAGCGGGGGCCCAACCGGGGAGCTGTTTTTT. The chain links TRBV5-1 to TRBJ2-2, with 10 bases matching TRBD2. After removal of 2 bases from V and 5 bases from J, the junction contained 9 bases not matched to a gene. The CDR3 is made up of 17 amino acids. Germline CDR1 and CDR2: SGHRS and YFSETQ.

The rearrangement uses TRBV7-8 and TRBJ2-1; 7 bases align to TRBD1. The CDR3 loop spans 15 amino acids. CDR1 SGHVS and CDR2 FQNEAQ come from the germline V gene. The ends lost 5 bases at V and 5 bases at J; junction bases unmatched: 9. The CDR3: CASSVAGTANNEQFF. CDR3 sequence (DNA): TGTGCCAGCAGCGTCGCCGGGACAGCGAACAATGAGCAGTTCTTC.

The chain links TRBV7-3 to TRBJ2-2; weak D call: TRBD2 (6 bases). V shed 5 bases and J shed 3 bases, with 10 bases lying between them. The CDR3 runs to 14 residues. CDR1 is SGHTA and CDR2 is FQGTGA in the germline V gene. This chain's CDR3 is CASSPIADTGELFF. In nucleotides, the CDR3 is TGTGCCAGCAGCCCCATAGCGGACACCGGGGAGCTGTTTTTT.

The chain is built from TRBV5-8 and TRBJ2-5; D uncertain. Germline values: CDR1 SGHTS, CDR2 YDEGEE. This CDR3 has 14 residues. The ends were cut back, 0 bases at V and 4 bases at J, with 10 bases in the middle. The CDR3 reads CASSLGPTRETQYF. The CDR3 DNA is TGTGCCAGCAGCTTGGGTCCCACGCGAGAGACCCAGTACTTC.

J is TRBJ2-7 and V is TRBV7-2; TRBD2 agrees at 9 bases. This CDR3 has 15 amino acids. Germline values: CDR1 SGHTA, CDR2 FQGNSA. Trimming removed 2 bases from V and 2 bases from J; junction bases left unmatched: 4. The CDR3 region is CASSLRASGAYEQYF. In DNA, the CDR3 is TGTGCCAGCAGCTTACGGGCTAGCGGGGCCTACGAGCAGTACTTC.

This chain connects TRBV5-4 to TRBJ2-4, with unresolved D. Germline lookup yields CDR1 SGHNT and CDR2 YYREEE (reference sequence). The CDR3 is 15 amino acids. The V gene lost 4 bases and the J gene lost 3 bases, with 14 bases spanning the gap. The CDR3 protein is CASSRDSFGKNIQYF. CDR3 in DNA: TGTGCCAGCAGCCGCGACTCTTTCGGCAAAAACATTCAGTACTTC.

The J gene is TRBJ2-7, the V gene TRBV6-5; 7 bases align to TRBD1. Trimming cost V 5 bases and J 0 bases; bases outside gene matches: 7. CDR3 length: 15 residues. Germline loops: CDR1 MNHEY, CDR2 SVGAGI. CDR3 sequence reads: CASSPAGTASYEQYF. The DNA for the CDR3 is TGTGCCAGCAGTCCGGCCGGGACAGCCTCCTACGAGCAGTACTTC.

The chain employs TRBV5-1 and TRBJ2-1; TRBD2 matches at 7 bases. The germline V gene encodes CDR1 SGHRS and CDR2 YFSETQ. The V and J ends lost 3 bases and 8 bases, in that order; junction bases with no gene match: 11. The CDR3 consists of 15 residues. DNA of the CDR3: TGCGCCAGCAGCTCGCGGGAGTTAACAGGAGATGAGCAGTTCTTC. Its translation is CASSSRELTGDEQFF.

The chain uses TRBV19 and TRBJ2-1; 15 bases align to TRBD2. This CDR3 region has 16 residues. V lost 4 bases, J lost 4 bases, and 2 bases stayed unmatched. CDR1 is LNHDA, CDR2 SQIVND, per germline (reference sequence). CDR3 loop: CASSSGTSGRYNEQFF. The CDR3 bases are TGTGCCAGTAGTAGCGGGACTAGCGGGAGGTACAATGAGCAGTTCTTC.

This clone was recorded a few times. CDR3 loop: CASRIAAGETQYF. CDR3 DNA: TGTGCCAGTAGGATCGCTGCGGGAGAGACCCAGTACTTC. The J gene is TRBJ2-5, the V gene TRBV19; TRBD2 might be the D (5 bases). Germline assignment: CDR1 LNHDA and CDR2 SQIVND (reference sequence). V was trimmed by 6 bases and J by 4 bases, leaving 12 bases between them. This CDR3 spans 13 amino acids.

Here the CDR3 reads CSAGTSGSNEQYF. DNA of the CDR3: TGCAGCGCTGGGACTAGCGGGAGTAACGAGCAGTACTTC. The chain is built from TRBV29-1 and TRBJ2-7, with TRBD2 identical over 14 bases. The CDR3 runs to 13 residues. Losses at the gene ends were 7 bases for V and 5 bases for J; bases not matched to a gene: 4. Germline CDR1 is SQVTM and CDR2 is ANQGSEA.

The chain uses TRBV5-1 and TRBJ2-5; 7 positions match TRBD1. The J call may be wrong; the DNA end is better matched by TRBJ2-7. This CDR3 region has 16 residues. Germline V gives CDR1 SGHRS, CDR2 YFSETQ. This chain's CDR3 is CASRPFQDRSSYEQYF. The CDR3 nucleotides are TGCGCCAGCAGACCGTTCCAGGACAGGTCATCCTACGAGCAGTACTTC.

The V gene is TRBV5-4, the J gene TRBJ1-6; 9 bases line up with TRBD1. The germline gives CDR1 SGHNT, CDR2 YYREEE (reference sequence). V trimming: 1 base; J trimming: 4 bases; junction bases outside the gene matches: 9. CDR3 length: 18 amino acids. The CDR3 spells CASSLFGGTGFYNSPLHF. DNA for the CDR3: TGTGCCAGCAGCTTGTTCGGCGGGACAGGGTTTTATAATTCACCCCTCCACTTT.

The gene calls are TRBV9 and TRBJ2-7; D is possibly TRBD1 (6 bases). The CDR3 runs to 15 residues. Per the germline V gene, CDR1 is SGDLS and CDR2 is YYNGEE. V was trimmed by 1 base and J by 5 bases, leaving 16 bases between them. CDR3 nucleotide sequence: TGTGCCAGCAGCGTAAGTAGGGGGTTTTCGCACGAGCAGTACTTC. Translation: CASSVSRGFSHEQYF.

V usage is TRBV7-9 and J usage is TRBJ2-1, with 14 bases fitting TRBD2. Germline trimming cut 0 bases from V and 9 bases from J; bases unmatched to any gene: 1. Per germline, CDR1 SEHNR and CDR2 FQNEAQ (reference sequence). The CDR3 runs to 15 residues. The CDR3 DNA reads as TGTGCCAGCAGCTTAGCGGGGACTAGCGGGGGTGAGCAGTTCTTC. Translated: CASSLAGTSGGEQFF.

The V call is TRBV19, the J call TRBJ1-2; D perhaps matches TRBD1 (5 bases). V lost 3 bases to trimming and J lost 3 bases, with 11 bases between them. The CDR3 loop spans 14 amino acids. Germline CDR1 is LNHDA and CDR2 is SQIVND (reference sequence). CDR3 sequence (DNA): TGTGCCAGTAGTATCCAGGGTAACGACTATGGCTACACCTTC. It translates to CASSIQGNDYGYTF. The full variable domain, completed using reference TRBV19 and TRBJ1-2, is DGGITQSPKYLFRKEGQNVTLSCEQNLNHDAMYWYRQDPGQGLRLIYYSQIVNDFQKGDIAEGYSVSREKKESFPLTVTSAQKNPTAFYLCASSIQGNDYGYTFGSGTRLTVV.

V usage is TRBV30 and J usage is TRBJ2-5; no firm D call. Germline V CDR1 and CDR2: GTSNPN, SVGIG (reference sequence). Trimming took off 2 bases at V and 5 bases at J, with 6 bases between the two ends. The CDR3 covers 11 residues. This CDR3 is CAWSIEETQYF. DNA for the CDR3: TGTGCCTGGAGTATTGAGGAGACCCAGTACTTC. The full variable domain, completed using reference TRBV30 and TRBJ2-5, is SQTIHQWPATLVQPVGSPLSLECTVEGTSNPNLYWYRQAAGRGLQLLFYSVGIGQISSEVPQNLSASRPQDRQFILSSKKLLLSDSGFYLCAWSIEETQYFGPGTRLLVL.

The chain is built from TRBV10-3 and TRBJ1-6; D gene unclear. The CDR3 covers 15 residues. CDR1 and CDR2 from the germline V gene are ENHRY and SYGVKD. V lost 3 bases and J 7 bases, leaving 13 bases between the germline ends. The CDR3: CAISDAVKPNSPLHF. The CDR3 nucleotides read TGTGCCATCAGTGATGCCGTCAAGCCGAATTCACCCCTCCACTTT.

In DNA form, the CDR3 reads TGTGCCAGCAGCCAAGAAGGGAGTACAGATACGCAGTATTTT. Its translation: CASSQEGSTDTQYF. The chain employs TRBV4-2 and TRBJ2-3, with D tentatively TRBD2 (5 bases). This CDR3 has 14 amino acids. Looked up from germline, CDR1 is LGHNA and CDR2 is YNFKEQ. The V and J ends lost 0 bases and 3 bases respectively, with 7 bases between them.

This clone was observed a single time. The chain uses TRBV4-3 and TRBJ2-3, with D unclear. Germline CDR1 is LGHNA and CDR2 is YSLEER. V was clipped by 2 bases and J by 0 bases, with 6 bases between them. CDR3 length equals 14 residues. CDR3 protein: CASSQQYSTDTQYF. CDR3 bases: TGCGCCAGCAGCCAACAGTATAGCACAGATACGCAGTATTTT.

This chain uses TRBV7-8 with TRBJ2-5, with 8 nucleotides matching TRBD1. Germline V gene lookup returns CDR1 SGHVS and CDR2 FQNEAQ. The CDR3 runs 14 residues. Germline trimming cut 5 bases from V and 2 bases from J; bases unmatched to any gene: 4. The CDR3 coding sequence is TGTGCCAGCAGCAGGAACAGGGGGCAAGAGACCCAGTACTTC. This gives the protein CASSRNRGQETQYF. The whole variable domain, remainder taken from reference TRBV7-8 and TRBJ2-5, is GAGVSQSPRYKVAKRGQDVALRCDPISGHVSLFWYQQALGQGPEFLTYFQNEAQLDKSGLPSDRFFAERPEGSVSTLKIQRTQQEDSAVYLCASSRNRGQETQYFGPGTRLLVL.

This clone was seen a handful of times. The V call is TRBV5-4, the J call TRBJ2-5; 8 nucleotides align to TRBD1. The V and J ends lost 4 bases and 4 bases, in that order; junction bases with no gene match: 6. Germline lookup yields CDR1 SGHNT and CDR2 YYREEE (reference sequence). CDR3 length: 14 residues. The DNA for the CDR3 is TGTGCCAGCAGCGATGGACAGGGAGGAGAGACCCAGTACTTC. Translation: CASSDGQGGETQYF.

The rearrangement links TRBV30 to TRBJ2-7; weak D call: TRBD1 (6 bases). Looked up from germline, CDR1 is GTSNPN and CDR2 is SVGIG (reference sequence). The ends were cut back, 0 bases at V and 7 bases at J, with 13 bases in the middle. This CDR3 spans 13 amino acids. The CDR3 DNA reads TGTGCCTGGAGTGTGTCCAGGGGCGGTGAGCAGTACTTC. Its protein product is CAWSVSRGGEQYF.

The J gene is TRBJ2-7, the V gene TRBV27; TRBD1 matches at 7 bases. V shed 6 bases and J 2 bases; nucleotides not matched to a gene: 7. CDR1 and CDR2 from the germline V gene are MNHEY and SMNVEV (reference sequence). This CDR3 is 14 amino acids long. The CDR3 bases are TGTGCCAGCAGCCGGGACAGCCAAACCTACGAGCAGTACTTC. Translated, it gives CASSRDSQTYEQYF.